This T cell receptor (beta chain) was documented in a study of OX40 agonist ivuxolimab in advanced cancers. Study overall: At 0.01 to 10 mg/kg, ivuxolimab was administered intravenously to patients every 2 weeks. The dose-escalation cohort was over 65% male, with a mean age of around 60 years, ranging about 20 to 79. In three patients, partial responses were observed, one with hepatocellular carcinoma and two with cutaneous melanoma. Study-wide points: Within 6 weeks, CD4+ and CD8+ blood T cells expanded clonally at 0.1 to 3.0 mg/kg.

The CDR3 spans 15 residues. Germline lookup yields CDR1 SGHDN and CDR2 FVKESK. The V gene lost 0 bases and the J gene lost 1 base, with 9 bases spanning the gap. The method was immunoSEQ multiplex PCR; TCRdb's version includes in-frame clones alone and lacks a portion of them. This sample carries about 96,000 clones, approximately 80% of them seen once, and the ten largest clones take approximately 6.3%. On this clone itself: The antigen remains unidentified. The sample contains more than one DNA sequence encoding this CDR3.

This receptor was identified in an adult with an advanced solid tumor such as melanoma, head and neck, liver or kidney cancer. The chain uses TRBV14 and TRBJ1-1; D not certain. The specimen comprised CD4+ or CD8+ T cells sorted from blood, sampled in a trial of the OX40 agonist ivuxolimab. This chain's CDR3 is CASSQERLPNTEAFF. The CDR3 DNA reads as TGTGCCAGCAGCCAAGAGCGGCTCCCGAACACTGAAGCTTTCTTT.